This TCR beta chain was observed in a study of OX40 agonist ivuxolimab in advanced cancers. Trimming pared 6 bases from V and 10 bases from J, leaving 10 bases between. This CDR3 region has 12 residues. CDR1 and CDR2 (germline): MNHEY, SMNVEV (reference sequence). This clone was seen more than once but under ten times. Some clones are missing from TCRdb's copy, which holds only in-frame ones; the method was immunoSEQ multiplex PCR. The sample carries 100,000 to 120,000 clones, approximately 89% recorded once. This rearrangement joins TRBV27 to TRBJ1-6, with no clear D. Sequences were derived from CD4+ or CD8+ T cells sorted from blood, sampled in a trial of the OX40 agonist ivuxolimab. The origin of this receptor is an adult with an advanced solid tumor such as melanoma, head and neck, liver or kidney cancer. The CDR3 loop is CASRGMGSPLHF. CDR3 bases: TGTGCCAGCAGGGGTATGGGCTCACCCCTCCACTTT.